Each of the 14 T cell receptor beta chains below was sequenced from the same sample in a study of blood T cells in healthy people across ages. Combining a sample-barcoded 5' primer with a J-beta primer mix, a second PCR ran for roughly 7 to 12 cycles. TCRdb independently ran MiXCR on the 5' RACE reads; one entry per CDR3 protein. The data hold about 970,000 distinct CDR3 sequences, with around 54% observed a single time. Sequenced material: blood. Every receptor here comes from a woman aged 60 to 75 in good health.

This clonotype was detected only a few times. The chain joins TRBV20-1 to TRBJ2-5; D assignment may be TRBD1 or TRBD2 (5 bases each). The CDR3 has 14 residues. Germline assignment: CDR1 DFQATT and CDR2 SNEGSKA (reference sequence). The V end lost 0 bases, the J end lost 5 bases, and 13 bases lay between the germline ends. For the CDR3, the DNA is TGCAGTGCTAGAGACAGGGACCGACGGGAGACCCAGTACTTC. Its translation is CSARDRDRRETQYF.

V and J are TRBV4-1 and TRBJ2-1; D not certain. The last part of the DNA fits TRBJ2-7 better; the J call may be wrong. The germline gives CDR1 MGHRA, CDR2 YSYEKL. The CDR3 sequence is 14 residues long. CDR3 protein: CASSQGDSAREQYF. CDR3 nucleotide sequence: TGCGCCAGCAGCCAAGGCGATTCAGCACGTGAGCAGTACTTC.

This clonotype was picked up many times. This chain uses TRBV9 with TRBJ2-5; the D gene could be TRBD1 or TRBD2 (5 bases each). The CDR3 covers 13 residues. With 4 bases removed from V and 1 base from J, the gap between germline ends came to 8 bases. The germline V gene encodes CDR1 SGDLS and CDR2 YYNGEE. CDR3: CASSSGPQETQYF. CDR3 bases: TGTGCCAGCAGCTCGGGACCCCAAGAGACCCAGTACTTC. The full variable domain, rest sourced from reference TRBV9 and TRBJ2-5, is DSGVTQTPKHLITATGQRVTLRCSPRSGDLSVYWYQQSLDQGLQFLIQYYNGEERAKGNILERFSAQQFPDLHSELNLSSLELGDSALYFCASSSGPQETQYFGPGTRLLVL.

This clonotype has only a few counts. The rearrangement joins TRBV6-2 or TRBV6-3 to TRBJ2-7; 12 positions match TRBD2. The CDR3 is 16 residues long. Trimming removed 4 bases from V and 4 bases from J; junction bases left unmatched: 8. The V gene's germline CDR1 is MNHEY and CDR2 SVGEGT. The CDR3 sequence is CASSSLETSGSYEQYF. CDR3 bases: TGTGCCAGCAGTTCCCTCGAGACTAGCGGGAGTTACGAGCAGTACTTC.

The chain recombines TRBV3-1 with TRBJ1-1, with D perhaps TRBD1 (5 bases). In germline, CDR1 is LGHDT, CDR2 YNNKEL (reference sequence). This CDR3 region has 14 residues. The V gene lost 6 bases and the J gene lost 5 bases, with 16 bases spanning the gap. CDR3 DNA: TGTGCCAGCAGTCAACGGGGGACGAGGACTGAAGCTTTCTTT. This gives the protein CASSQRGTRTEAFF.

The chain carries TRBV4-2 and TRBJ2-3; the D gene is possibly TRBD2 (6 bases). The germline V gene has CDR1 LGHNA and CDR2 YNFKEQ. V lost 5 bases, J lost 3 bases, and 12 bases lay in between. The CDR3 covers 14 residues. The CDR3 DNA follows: TGTGCCAGCAGCTCGAATCGGGGGACAGATACGCAGTATTTT. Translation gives CASSSNRGTDTQYF.

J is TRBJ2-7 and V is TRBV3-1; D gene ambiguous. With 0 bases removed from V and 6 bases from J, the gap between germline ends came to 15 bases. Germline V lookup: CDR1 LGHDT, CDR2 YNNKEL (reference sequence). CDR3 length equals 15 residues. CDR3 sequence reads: CASSQEARRGFEQYF. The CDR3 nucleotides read TGTGCCAGCAGCCAAGAGGCTAGGCGTGGCTTCGAGCAGTACTTC.

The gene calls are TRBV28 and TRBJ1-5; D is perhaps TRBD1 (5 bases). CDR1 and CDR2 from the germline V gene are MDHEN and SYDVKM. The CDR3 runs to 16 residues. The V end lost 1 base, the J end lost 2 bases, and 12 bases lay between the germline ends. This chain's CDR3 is CASSLLPGAGNQPQHF. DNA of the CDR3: TGTGCCAGCAGTTTATTACCCGGGGCTGGCAATCAGCCCCAGCATTTT.

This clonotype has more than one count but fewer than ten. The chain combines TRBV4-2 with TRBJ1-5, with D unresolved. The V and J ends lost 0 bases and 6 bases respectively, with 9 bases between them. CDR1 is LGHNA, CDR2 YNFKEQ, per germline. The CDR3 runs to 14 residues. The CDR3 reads CASSQERVGQPQHF. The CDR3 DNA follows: TGTGCCAGCAGCCAAGAAAGGGTGGGTCAGCCCCAGCATTTT.

CDR3 DNA sequence: TGTGCCAGCAGTGAACCCCCGGGAGTTCGATCTGACGAGCAGTACTTC. This gives the protein CASSEPPGVRSDEQYF. This chain links TRBV28 with TRBJ2-5, with D possibly matching TRBD2 (6 bases). The J call may be in error: the DNA end matches TRBJ2-7 better. Germline V CDR1 and CDR2: MDHEN, SYDVKM. The CDR3 consists of 16 residues.

CDR3 DNA: TGCAGCGCCTCCGGAGAGGACAGGATTCACACCTTC. Protein: CSASGEDRIHTF. The rearrangement uses TRBV29-1 and TRBJ1-2, with 7 bases aligning to TRBD1. V lost 7 bases and J lost 12; bases outside the gene matches: 14. This CDR3 has 12 amino acids. CDR1 and CDR2 (germline): SQVTM, ANQGSEA. The complete variable domain, with remaining parts taken from reference TRBV29-1 and TRBJ1-2, reads SAVISQKPSRDICQRGTSLTIQCQVDSQVTMMFWYRQQPGQSLTLIATANQGSEATYESGFVIDKFPISRPNLTFSTLTVSNMSPEDSSIYLCSASGEDRIHTFGSGTRLTVV.

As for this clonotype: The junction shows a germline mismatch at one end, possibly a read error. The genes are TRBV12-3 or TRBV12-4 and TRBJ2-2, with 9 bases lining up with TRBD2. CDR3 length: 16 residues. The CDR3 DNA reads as TGTGCCGGCAGTTTTTTGACTAGCGGAAACACCGGGGAGCTGTTTTTT. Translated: CAGSFLTSGNTGELFF.

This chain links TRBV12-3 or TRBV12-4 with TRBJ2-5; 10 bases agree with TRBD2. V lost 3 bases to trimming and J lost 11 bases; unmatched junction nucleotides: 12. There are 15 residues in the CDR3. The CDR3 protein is CASSFLAGVGNEQYF. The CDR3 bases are TGTGCCAGCAGTTTCCTAGCGGGAGTCGGCAATGAGCAGTACTTC.

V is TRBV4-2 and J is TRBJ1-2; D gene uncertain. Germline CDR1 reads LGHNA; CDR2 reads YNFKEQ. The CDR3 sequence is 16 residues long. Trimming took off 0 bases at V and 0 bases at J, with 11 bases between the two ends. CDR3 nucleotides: TGTGCCAGCAGCCAAGAGATCGGCACCACTAACTATGGCTACACCTTC. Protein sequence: CASSQEIGTTNYGYTF.